This TCR beta chain was captured by sequencing in a study of Graves' ophthalmopathy and Graves' hyperthyroidism. Researchers took RNA transcripts and amplified TCR beta CDR3 regions from them. HTBI-primed first-round RT-PCR preceded second-round multiplex PCR. One entry per CDR3 protein results from TCRdb running MiXCR on the multiplex PCR reads. The table has roughly 600,000 distinct CDR3 sequences, less than 45% seen once. With regard to this clonotype: This CDR3 is missing its conserved last phenylalanine or tryptophan, likely due to a read error. The DNA is omitted, as the CDR3 cannot be located on it reliably, and the CDR3 follows TCRdb's listing.

CDR1 is ENHRY and CDR2 is SYGVKD in the germline V gene. The CDR3 numbers 8 amino acids, ends counted. A diagnosis was made from clinical symptoms together with serum thyroxine, TRAb, thyroid ultrasound and orbital computed tomography. Sequencing input: peripheral blood or thyroid tissue (not recorded which). This chain links TRBV10-3 with TRBJ2-2; TRBD2, the D gene given by the table, was not confirmed from the DNA. This TCR was recovered from an adult man with Graves' hyperthyroidism. The chain's CDR3 is CAIRGLAG.